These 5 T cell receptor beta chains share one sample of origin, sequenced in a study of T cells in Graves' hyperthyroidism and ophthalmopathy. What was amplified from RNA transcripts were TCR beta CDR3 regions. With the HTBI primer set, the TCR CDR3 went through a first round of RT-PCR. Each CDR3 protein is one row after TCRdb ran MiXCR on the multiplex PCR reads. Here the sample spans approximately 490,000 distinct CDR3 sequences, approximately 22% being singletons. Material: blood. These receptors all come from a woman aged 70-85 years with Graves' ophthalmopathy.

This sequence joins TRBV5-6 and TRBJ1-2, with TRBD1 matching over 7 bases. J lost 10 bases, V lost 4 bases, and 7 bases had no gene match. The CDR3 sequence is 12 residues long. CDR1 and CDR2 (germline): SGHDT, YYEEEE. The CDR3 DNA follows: TGTGCCAGCAGCGACAGGGTCGGTGCCTACACCTTC. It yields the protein CASSDRVGAYTF.

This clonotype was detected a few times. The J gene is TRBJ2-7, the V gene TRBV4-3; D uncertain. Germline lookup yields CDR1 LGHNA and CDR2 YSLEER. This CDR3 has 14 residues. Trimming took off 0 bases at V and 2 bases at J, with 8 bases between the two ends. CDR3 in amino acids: CASSQDYWAYEQYF. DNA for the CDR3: TGCGCCAGCAGCCAAGATTACTGGGCCTACGAGCAGTACTTC.

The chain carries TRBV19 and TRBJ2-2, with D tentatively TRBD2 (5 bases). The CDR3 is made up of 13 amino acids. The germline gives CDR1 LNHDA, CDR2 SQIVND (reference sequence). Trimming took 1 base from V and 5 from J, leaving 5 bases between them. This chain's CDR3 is CASSIAGTGELFF. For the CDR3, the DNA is TGTGCCAGTAGTATAGCGGGAACCGGGGAGCTGTTTTTT.

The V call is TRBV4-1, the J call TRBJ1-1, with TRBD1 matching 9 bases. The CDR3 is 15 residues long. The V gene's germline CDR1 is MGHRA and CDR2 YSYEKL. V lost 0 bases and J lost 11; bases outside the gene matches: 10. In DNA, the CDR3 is TGCGCCAGCAGCCAAGAGGTACAGGGGGCGAGAAATGCTTTCTTT. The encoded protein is CASSQEVQGARNAFF.

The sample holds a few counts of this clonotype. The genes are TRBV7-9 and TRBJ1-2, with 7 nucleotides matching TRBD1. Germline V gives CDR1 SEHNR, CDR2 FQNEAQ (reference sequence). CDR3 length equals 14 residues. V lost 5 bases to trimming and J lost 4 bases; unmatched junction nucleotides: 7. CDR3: CASSLIQGSYGYTF. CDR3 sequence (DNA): TGTGCCAGCAGCCTCATACAGGGGAGCTATGGCTACACCTTC. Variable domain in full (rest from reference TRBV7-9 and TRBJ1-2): DTGVSQNPRHKITKRGQNVTFRCDPISEHNRLYWYRQTLGQGPEFLTYFQNEAQLEKSRLLSDRFSAERPKGSFSTLEIQRTEQGDSAMYLCASSLIQGSYGYTFGSGTRLTVV.